What follows are 21 T cell receptor beta chains derived from one specimen sequenced in a study of PD-1 blockade in mismatch repair-deficient tumors. Sequencing was performed with immunoSEQ multiplex PCR; in TCRdb, only in-frame clones are kept and a portion is missing. The table lists under 150,000 clones, almost 90% of them singletons. Here the sequenced sample was peripheral blood, taken approximately 72 weeks after starting pembrolizumab. Source of these receptors: an adult with mismatch repair-deficient cancer.

The chain joins TRBV7-8 to TRBJ2-2; no reliable D call. From germline, CDR1 is SGHVS and CDR2 FQNEAQ. This CDR3 region has 11 residues. V was pared by 8 bases and J by 4 bases, with 5 bases between. The CDR3 DNA reads as TGTGCCAGCCACTCCACCGGGGAGCTGTTTTTT. It specifies CASHSTGELFF. The full variable domain, in which reference TRBV7-8 and TRBJ2-2 provide the parts outside the CDR3, is GAGVSQSPRYKVAKRGQDVALRCDPISGHVSLFWYQQALGQGPEFLTYFQNEAQLDKSGLPSDRFFAERPEGSVSTLKIQRTQQEDSAVYLCASHSTGELFFGEGSRLTVL.

The DNA for the CDR3 is TGTGCCAGCAGCCAATTCTCAGGACTAGCATCCTACGAGCAGTACTTC. It codes for CASSQFSGLASYEQYF. This chain joins TRBV14 and TRBJ2-7; 8 bases line up with TRBD2. The CDR3 consists of 16 residues. V shed 2 bases and J 1 base; nucleotides not matched to a gene: 7. Germline CDR1 and CDR2: SGHDN and FVKESK.

CDR3 in amino acids: CASSLVGGGDTQYF. In nucleotides, the CDR3 is TGTGCCAGCAGCTTAGTGGGGGGCGGCGATACGCAGTATTTT. The chain joins TRBV7-9 to TRBJ2-3; D could derive from TRBD1 or TRBD2 (6 bases each). This CDR3 has 14 residues. CDR1 is SEHNR and CDR2 is FQNEAQ in the germline V gene (reference sequence). The germline V and J ends were trimmed by 1 base and 6 bases, with 11 bases remaining between them.

The chain couples TRBV7-8 to TRBJ1-1; no reliable D call. Looked up from germline, CDR1 is SGHVS and CDR2 is FQNEAQ. Trimming removed 6 bases at V and 0 bases at J, with 8 bases between. There are 13 residues in the CDR3. The CDR3 nucleotides read TGTGCCAGCAGTGAAGGGATGAACACTGAAGCTTTCTTT. It yields the protein CASSEGMNTEAFF.

This sequence joins TRBV29-1 and TRBJ2-7, with D possibly matching TRBD1 (9 bases). The germline V gene has CDR1 SQVTM and CDR2 ANQGSEA. V lost 4 bases to trimming and J lost 6 bases, with 19 bases between them. The length of the CDR3 is 14 residues. CDR3 amino acids: CSVGRGGQGREQYF. In DNA, the CDR3 is TGCAGCGTTGGACGGGGGGGACAGGGACGCGAGCAGTACTTC.

J is TRBJ1-4 and V is TRBV5-1, with D uncertain. Trimming removed 4 bases from V and 8 bases from J, with 15 bases in between. Germline V gene data show CDR1 as SGHRS and CDR2 as YFSETQ. This CDR3 spans 14 amino acids. Here the CDR3 DNA reads TGCGCCAGCAGCAAGGAAAAGGCTCCGGAAAAACTGTTTTTT. Its translation: CASSKEKAPEKLFF.

In this sample, this clone turned up once. The chain links TRBV6-5 to TRBJ2-6, with a weak D call TRBD2 (6 bases). Germline CDR1 reads MNHEY; CDR2 reads SVGAGI. The germline V and J ends were trimmed by 3 bases and 3 bases, with 12 bases remaining between them. This CDR3 contains 16 residues. The CDR3 reads CASSYSPGVGANVLTF. The CDR3 DNA follows: TGTGCCAGCAGTTATTCCCCGGGGGTTGGGGCCAACGTCCTGACTTTC.

This chain joins TRBV7-3 and TRBJ2-2; the D is unclear. The V gene's germline CDR1 is SGHTA and CDR2 FQGTGA. This CDR3 comprises 12 residues. Between the trimmed V and J ends, which lost 1 base and 5 bases, there was a span of 2 bases. CDR3 sequence: CASSLNTGELFF. The CDR3 DNA is TGTGCCAGCAGCTTAAATACCGGGGAGCTGTTTTTT.

This clone came up a few times. The CDR3 sequence: CASSQASIGNTGELFF. Written as DNA, the CDR3 is TGCGCCAGCAGCCAAGCCTCAATTGGGAACACCGGGGAGCTGTTTTTT. The J gene is TRBJ2-2, the V gene TRBV4-3; D is ambiguous. Trimming left V 1 base short and J 1 base short, with 10 bases between. Germline CDR1 LGHNA, CDR2 YSLEER. CDR3 size: 16 residues.

The chain joins TRBV10-2 to TRBJ2-1; 9 bases map to TRBD2. This CDR3 contains 14 residues. V shed 6 bases, J shed 6 bases, and the junction held 6 bases outside the gene matches. Per the germline V gene, CDR1 is WSHSY and CDR2 is SAAADI. CDR3 in amino acids: CASRSGTSFNEQFF. The CDR3 DNA follows: TGCGCCAGCAGGTCCGGGACTAGCTTCAATGAGCAGTTCTTC.

The J gene is TRBJ2-5, the V gene TRBV5-1, with 7 bases fitting TRBD2. CDR3 size: 14 residues. V was pared by 1 base and J by 4 bases, with 4 bases of the junction left unmatched. CDR1 SGHRS and CDR2 YFSETQ come from the germline V gene. The CDR3 here is CASSLPREGETQYF. Written as DNA, the CDR3 is TGCGCCAGCAGCTTGCCGAGGGAGGGAGAGACCCAGTACTTC.

J is TRBJ2-7 and V is TRBV28; 11 bases match TRBD1. Germline values: CDR1 MDHEN, CDR2 SYDVKM. CDR3 length equals 16 residues. The J segment lost 2 bases and the V segment lost 7 bases, leaving 10 bases of the junction unmatched. CDR3 sequence (DNA): TGTGCCAGCATGGGAATCCGGGACAGGGGGACCTACGAGCAGTACTTC. Protein: CASMGIRDRGTYEQYF.

The CDR3 spells CASSLAFSTGGAGNTIYF. DNA of the CDR3: TGCGCCAGCAGCTTGGCCTTCTCTACAGGGGGCGCCGGAAACACCATATATTTT. This chain joins TRBV5-1 and TRBJ1-3; 9 nucleotides align to TRBD1. Germline V gene sequence: CDR1 SGHRS, CDR2 YFSETQ. The CDR3 contains 18 residues. After removal of 0 bases from V and 4 bases from J, the junction contained 11 bases not matched to a gene.

The chain has TRBV5-5 and TRBJ1-2; D call uncertain. V shed 2 bases and J shed 10 bases, with 15 bases lying between them. The germline V gene has CDR1 SGHKS and CDR2 YYEKEE (reference sequence). CDR3 length equals 13 residues. Here the CDR3 DNA reads TGTGCCAGCAGCTTTGCAGTACTCTTTGACTACACCTTC. Encoded protein: CASSFAVLFDYTF.

The V call is TRBV5-1, the J call TRBJ2-2; TRBD1 matches at 8 bases. CDR1 is SGHRS, CDR2 YFSETQ, per germline. V shed 0 bases and J 1 base; nucleotides not matched to a gene: 5. The CDR3 is 17 residues long. The CDR3 spells CASSLAVGTGNTGELFF. CDR3 nucleotides: TGCGCCAGCAGCTTGGCAGTCGGGACAGGGAACACCGGGGAGCTGTTTTTT.

The chain has TRBV4-1 and TRBJ2-2; no clear D gene. Trimming shortened V by 1 base and J by 8 bases, and 17 bases separated the two germline ends. Looked up from germline, CDR1 is MGHRA and CDR2 is YSYEKL. The CDR3 runs 16 residues. The DNA of the CDR3 is TGCGCCAGCAGCCAAGTCCCGCAGATCAGTTCAGGGGAGCTGTTTTTT. It specifies CASSQVPQISSGELFF.

The genes are TRBV7-2 and TRBJ2-6; TRBD2 agrees at 7 bases. Germline V gene lookup returns CDR1 SGHTA and CDR2 FQGNSA. This CDR3 has 17 residues. The J segment lost 2 bases and the V segment lost 1 base, leaving 5 bases of the junction unmatched. The CDR3 nucleotides are TGTGCCAGCAGCTTAGTGGCAGGGAGGGCTGGGGCCAACGTCCTGACTTTC. It specifies CASSLVAGRAGANVLTF.

The V gene is TRBV6-5, the J gene TRBJ2-7, with TRBD1 as a possible D gene (6 bases). The length of the CDR3 is 11 residues. Deletions cut 10 bases from V and 6 bases from J, with 13 bases between. Germline V gene lookup returns CDR1 MNHEY and CDR2 SVGAGI. CDR3 amino acids: CATVQGSEQYF. The CDR3 nucleotides read TGTGCCACCGTACAGGGCTCCGAGCAGTACTTC.

The table lists this clone with a count of one. The chain carries TRBV27 and TRBJ2-2; a weak D match, TRBD1 (5 bases). Between the trimmed V and J ends, which lost 5 bases and 7 bases, there was a span of 14 bases. The CDR3 is made up of 14 amino acids. The germline gives CDR1 MNHEY, CDR2 SMNVEV (reference sequence). The CDR3, as DNA: TGTGCCAGCAGTCCGACAGATGAGATCGGGGAGCTGTTTTTT. Its translation is CASSPTDEIGELFF.

The chain joins TRBV4-2 to TRBJ1-1; D call uncertain. The CDR3 is made up of 14 amino acids. Trimming pared 3 bases from V and 1 base from J, leaving 9 bases between. Germline-derived CDR1 and CDR2 are LGHNA and YNFKEQ. The CDR3, as DNA: TGTGCCAGCAGCCAGTATGCAGCGAACACTGAAGCTTTCTTT. Its translation: CASSQYAANTEAFF.

The chain is built from TRBV4-2 and TRBJ2-5; D may be TRBD2 (5 bases). The V and J ends lost 0 bases and 0 bases respectively, with 14 bases between them. This CDR3 comprises 17 residues. The germline gives CDR1 LGHNA, CDR2 YNFKEQ. DNA of the CDR3: TGTGCCAGCAGCCAAGATATCAGCGGAGCGTACCAAGAGACCCAGTACTTC. Its translation is CASSQDISGAYQETQYF.